These T cell receptor beta chains were read from a single sample in a study of T-cell memory formation after mild COVID-19. TCRdb re-derived calls from the 5' RACE reads in MiXCR, one entry per CDR3 protein. The sample consists of fewer than 60,000 distinct CDR3 sequences, around a quarter of them appearing once. Sequencing input: PBMCs or a T cell subset sorted from them (not recorded which). The receptors derive from a man younger than 35 who had mild COVID-19 (a few samples of this study predate the infection). Cell type and time point are not known. The CDR3 runs from the conserved cysteine through the conserved F or W.

TRBV7-3,TRBJ2-3,CASSPVGGADTQYF
TRBV5-1,TRBJ2-7,CASSLQGSPSYEQYF
TRBV6-2/TRBV6-3,TRBJ1-3,CASSYSERSGNTIYF
TRBV20-1,TRBJ1-5,CSASWGPRTDNQPQHF
TRBV5-8,TRBJ2-3,CASSRRLAGGPWGTDTQYF
TRBV5-8,TRBJ1-5,CASSFGQPQHF
TRBV4-2,TRBJ1-4,CASSQDGATTNEKLFF
TRBV7-9,TRBJ2-5,CASSWEGSYETQYF
TRBV4-1,TRBJ2-7,CASSYGPQGAYEQYF
TRBV5-1,TRBJ1-1,CASSEGVRTEAFF
TRBV7-2,TRBJ2-1,CASSLGTSEQFF
TRBV29-1,TRBJ1-1,CSVGGAFF
TRBV5-1,TRBJ2-1,CASSSGGGAVLRYEQFF
TRBV7-9,TRBJ1-3,CASSSAYLSGNTIYF
TRBV7-9,TRBJ1-1,CASSPRRGMNTEAFF
TRBV6-2/TRBV6-3,TRBJ2-2,CASSSGGSNTGELFF
TRBV11-2,TRBJ2-5,CASSLYGQETQYF
TRBV7-9,TRBJ2-2,CAGGGGQPITGELFF
TRBV13,TRBJ2-5,CASSFYRVEKGEETQYF
TRBV4-1,TRBJ1-5,CASSQGEVNSNQPQHF
TRBV13,TRBJ1-1,CASSLGTGMNTEAFF
TRBV27,TRBJ2-5,CASSLLLAVGETQYF
TRBV2,TRBJ2-2,CASTDLDTGELFF
TRBV9,TRBJ2-1,CASSAGGTGAPRNEQFF
TRBV7-2,TRBJ2-1,CASSLGTISYNEQFF
TRBV27,TRBJ2-7,CASSLARTGSREQYF
TRBV15,TRBJ1-2,CATSRDGARERNYGYTF
TRBV6-2/TRBV6-3,TRBJ2-3,CASSRATGRVGDTQYF
TRBV12-3/TRBV12-4,TRBJ2-2,CASPGTANTGELFF
TRBV6-5,TRBJ1-1,CASSYSPGWVAFF
TRBV5-1,TRBJ2-3,CASSLEGTSGGADTQYF
TRBV6-1,TRBJ2-7,CASSDTGDSSYEQYF
TRBV29-1,TRBJ2-5,CSVEDGGRETQYF
TRBV5-1,TRBJ2-1,CASSLGRQGYNEQFF
TRBV7-2,TRBJ2-3,CASSLWGAYTDTQYF
TRBV15,TRBJ2-6,CATGQGGSFSGANVLTF
TRBV7-9,TRBJ2-1,CASSLHRQGGREQFF
TRBV9,TRBJ2-2,CASSVYGSGELFF
TRBV6-6,TRBJ2-4,CASSYGRGGGAKNIQYF
TRBV30,TRBJ2-1,CAWSVAGTHYYNEQFF
TRBV19,TRBJ2-1,CASRAPGGRQFF
TRBV19,TRBJ2-1,CASSFLAGSSYNEQFF
TRBV5-1,TRBJ2-5,CASSLEGGVQETQYF
TRBV9,TRBJ1-1,CASSGTAPEAFF
TRBV4-1,TRBJ2-5,CASSQEIGEQETQYF
TRBV6-5,TRBJ2-1,CASRLDRGNEQFF
TRBV11-1,TRBJ2-5,CAIIKGETQYF
TRBV4-1,TRBJ1-1,CASSQDTGRTEAFF
TRBV2,TRBJ1-5,CASGGGQGARNQPQHF
TRBV13,TRBJ1-6,CASSQTGDSPLHF
TRBV29-1,TRBJ2-2,CSSTGREGLTGELFF
TRBV15,TRBJ2-3,CATSRVREGFINTDTQYF
TRBV29-1,TRBJ2-3,CSVEGGIARDTQYF
TRBV4-1,TRBJ2-7,CASSQGSQSENEQYF
TRBV5-1,TRBJ1-2,CASSRTGAKLNYGYTF